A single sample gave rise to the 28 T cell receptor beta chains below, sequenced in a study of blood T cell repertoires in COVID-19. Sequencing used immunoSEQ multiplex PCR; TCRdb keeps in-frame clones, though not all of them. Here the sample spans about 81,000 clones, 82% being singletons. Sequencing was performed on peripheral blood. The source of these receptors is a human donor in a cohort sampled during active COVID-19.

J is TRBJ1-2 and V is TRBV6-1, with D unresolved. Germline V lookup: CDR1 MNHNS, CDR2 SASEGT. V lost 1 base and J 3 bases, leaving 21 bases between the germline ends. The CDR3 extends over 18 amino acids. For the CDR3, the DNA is TGTGCCAGCAGTGAAGAGAGTTGGGTCTTTGGAGCGGACTATGGCTACACCTTC. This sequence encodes CASSEESWVFGADYGYTF.

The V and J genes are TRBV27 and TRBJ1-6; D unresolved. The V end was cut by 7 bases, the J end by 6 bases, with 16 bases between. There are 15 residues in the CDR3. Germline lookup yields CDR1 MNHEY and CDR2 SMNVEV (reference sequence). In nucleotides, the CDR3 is TGTGCCAGCAAACCCCGGGGAAGGCCTAATTCACCCCTCCACTTT. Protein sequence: CASKPRGRPNSPLHF.

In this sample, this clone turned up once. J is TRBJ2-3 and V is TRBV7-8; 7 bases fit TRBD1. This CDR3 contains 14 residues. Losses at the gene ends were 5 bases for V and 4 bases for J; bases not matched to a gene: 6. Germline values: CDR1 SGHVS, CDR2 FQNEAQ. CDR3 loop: CASSRGTDPDTQYF. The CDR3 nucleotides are TGTGCCAGCAGCCGAGGGACAGACCCAGATACGCAGTATTTT.

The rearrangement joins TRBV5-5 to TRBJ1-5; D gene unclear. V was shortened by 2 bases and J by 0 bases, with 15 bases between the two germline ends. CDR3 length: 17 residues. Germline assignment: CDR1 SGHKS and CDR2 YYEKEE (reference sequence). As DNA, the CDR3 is TGTGCCAGCAGCTTCCAACTGGTTTTCTATAGCAATCAGCCCCAGCATTTT. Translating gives CASSFQLVFYSNQPQHF.

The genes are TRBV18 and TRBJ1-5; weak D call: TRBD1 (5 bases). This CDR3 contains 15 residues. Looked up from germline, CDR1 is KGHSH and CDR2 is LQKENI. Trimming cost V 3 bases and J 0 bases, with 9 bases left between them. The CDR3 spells CASSPEGNSNQPQHF. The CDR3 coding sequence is TGTGCCAGCTCACCGGAGGGGAATAGCAATCAGCCCCAGCATTTT.

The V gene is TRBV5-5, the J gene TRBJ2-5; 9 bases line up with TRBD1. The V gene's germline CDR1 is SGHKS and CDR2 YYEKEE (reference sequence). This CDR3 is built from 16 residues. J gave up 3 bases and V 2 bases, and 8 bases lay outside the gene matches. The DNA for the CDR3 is TGTGCCAGCAGCTTAACGATAGGACAGGGGAAAGAGACCCAGTACTTC. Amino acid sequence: CASSLTIGQGKETQYF.

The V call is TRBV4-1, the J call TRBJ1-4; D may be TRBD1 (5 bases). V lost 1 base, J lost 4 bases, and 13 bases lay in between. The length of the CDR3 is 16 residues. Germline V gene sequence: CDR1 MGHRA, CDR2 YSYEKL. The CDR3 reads CASSQGWTRINEKLFF. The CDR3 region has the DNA TGCGCCAGCAGCCAAGGTTGGACAAGGATTAATGAAAAACTGTTTTTT.

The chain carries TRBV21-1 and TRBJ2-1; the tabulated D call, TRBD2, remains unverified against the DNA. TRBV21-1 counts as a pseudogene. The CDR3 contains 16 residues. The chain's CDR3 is CASSKVQRGVYNEQFF. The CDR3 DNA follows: TGTGCCAGCAGCAAAGTCCAGCGGGGGGTATACAATGAGCAGTTCTTC.

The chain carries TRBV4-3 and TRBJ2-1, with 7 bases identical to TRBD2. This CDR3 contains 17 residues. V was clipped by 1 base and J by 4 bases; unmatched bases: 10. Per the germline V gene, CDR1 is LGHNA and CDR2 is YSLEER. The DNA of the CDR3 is TGCGCCAGCAGCCAAGTCCCTGGGGGGGGAGCTTACAATGAGCAGTTCTTC. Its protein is CASSQVPGGGAYNEQFF.

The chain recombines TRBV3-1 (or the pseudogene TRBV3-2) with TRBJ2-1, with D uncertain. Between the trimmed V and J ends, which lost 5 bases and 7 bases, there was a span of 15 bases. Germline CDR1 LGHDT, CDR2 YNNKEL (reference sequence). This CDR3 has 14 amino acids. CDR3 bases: TGTGCCAGCAGCGAAAATTTACAGATAAATGAGCAGTTCTTC. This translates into CASSENLQINEQFF.

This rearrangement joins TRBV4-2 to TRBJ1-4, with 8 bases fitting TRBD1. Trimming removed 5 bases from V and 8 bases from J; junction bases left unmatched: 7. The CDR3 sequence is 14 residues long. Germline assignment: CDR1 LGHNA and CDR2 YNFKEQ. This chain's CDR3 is CASSRETGEEKLFF. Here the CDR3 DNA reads TGTGCCAGCAGCAGAGAGACAGGGGAAGAAAAACTGTTTTTT.

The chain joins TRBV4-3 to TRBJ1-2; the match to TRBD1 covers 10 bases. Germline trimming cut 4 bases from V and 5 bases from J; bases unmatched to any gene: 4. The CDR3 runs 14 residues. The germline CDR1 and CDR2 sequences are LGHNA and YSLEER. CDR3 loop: CASSPGQGGYGYTF. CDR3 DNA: TGCGCCAGCAGCCCCGGACAGGGGGGTTATGGCTACACCTTC.

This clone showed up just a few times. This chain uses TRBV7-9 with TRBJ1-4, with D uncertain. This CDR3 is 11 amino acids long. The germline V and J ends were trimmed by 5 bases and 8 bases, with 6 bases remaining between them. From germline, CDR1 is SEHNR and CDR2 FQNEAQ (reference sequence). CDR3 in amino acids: CASSPGEKLFF. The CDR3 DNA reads TGTGCCAGCAGCCCCGGGGAAAAACTGTTTTTT.

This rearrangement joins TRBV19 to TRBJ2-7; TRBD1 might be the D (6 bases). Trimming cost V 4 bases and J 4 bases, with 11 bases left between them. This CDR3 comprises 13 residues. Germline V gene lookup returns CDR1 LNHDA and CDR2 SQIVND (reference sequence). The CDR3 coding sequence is TGTGCCAGTAGTAAAACAGGGATTTACGAGCAGTACTTC. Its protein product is CASSKTGIYEQYF.

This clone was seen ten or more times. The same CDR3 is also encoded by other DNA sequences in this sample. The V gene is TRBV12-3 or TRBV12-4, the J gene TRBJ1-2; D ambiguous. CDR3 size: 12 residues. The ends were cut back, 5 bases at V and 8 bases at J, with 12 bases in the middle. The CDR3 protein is CASSRDRGGYTF. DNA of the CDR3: TGTGCCAGCAGTCGCGACCGAGGGGGCTACACCTTC.

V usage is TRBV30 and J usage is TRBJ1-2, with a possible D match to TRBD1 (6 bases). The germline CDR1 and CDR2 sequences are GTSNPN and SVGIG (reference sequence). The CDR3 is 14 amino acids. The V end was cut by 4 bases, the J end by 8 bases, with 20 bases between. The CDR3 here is CAWNRGGSGTGYTF. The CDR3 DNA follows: TGTGCCTGGAATCGGGGCGGGTCTGGGACAGGCTACACCTTC.

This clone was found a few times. Here the CDR3 reads CASSYSGTGEAFF. CDR3 in DNA: TGTGCCAGCAGTTACTCAGGGACAGGGGAAGCTTTCTTT. This chain uses TRBV6-6 with TRBJ1-1; 9 bases fit TRBD1. The CDR3 is 13 residues long. The V gene's germline CDR1 is MNHNY and CDR2 SVGAGI (reference sequence). The V segment lost 0 bases and the J segment 8 bases; nucleotides outside the gene matches: 1.

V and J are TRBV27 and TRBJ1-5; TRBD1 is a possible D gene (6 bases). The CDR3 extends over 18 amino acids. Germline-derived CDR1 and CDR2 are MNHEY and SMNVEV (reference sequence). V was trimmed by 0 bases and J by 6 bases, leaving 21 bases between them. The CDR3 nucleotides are TGTGCCAGCAGTTTATCAGGCAGAATCATGACAGGACGTCAGCCCCAGCATTTT. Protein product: CASSLSGRIMTGRQPQHF.

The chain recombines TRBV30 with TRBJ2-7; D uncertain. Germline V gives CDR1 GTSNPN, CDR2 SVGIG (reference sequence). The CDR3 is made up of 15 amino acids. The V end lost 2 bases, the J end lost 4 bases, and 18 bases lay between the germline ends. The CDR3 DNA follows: TGTGCCTGGAGTCCCGTACTTGCCCGCCGGTACGAGCAGTACTTC. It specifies CAWSPVLARRYEQYF.

The CDR3: CASSVASVFSGNTIYF. In DNA form, the CDR3 reads TGTGCCAGCAGCGTAGCCAGTGTTTTCTCTGGAAACACCATATATTTT. The chain carries TRBV9 and TRBJ1-3; D gene uncertain. Trimming removed 0 bases from V and 0 bases from J, with 10 bases in between. Germline V CDR1 and CDR2: SGDLS, YYNGEE. This CDR3 region has 16 residues.

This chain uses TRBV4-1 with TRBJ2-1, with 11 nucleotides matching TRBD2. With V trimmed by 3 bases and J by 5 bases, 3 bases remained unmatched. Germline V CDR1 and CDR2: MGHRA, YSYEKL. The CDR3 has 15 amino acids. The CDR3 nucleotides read TGCGCCAGCAGCCAGGGACTAGCGGTGAACAATGAGCAGTTCTTC. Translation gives CASSQGLAVNNEQFF.

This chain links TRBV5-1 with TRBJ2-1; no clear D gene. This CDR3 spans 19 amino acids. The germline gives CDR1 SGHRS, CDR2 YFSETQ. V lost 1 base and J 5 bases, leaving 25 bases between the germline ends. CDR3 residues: CASSLNRRGRLQEDNEQFF. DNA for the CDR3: TGCGCCAGCAGCTTGAATCGTCGCGGCCGTCTACAAGAAGACAATGAGCAGTTCTTC.

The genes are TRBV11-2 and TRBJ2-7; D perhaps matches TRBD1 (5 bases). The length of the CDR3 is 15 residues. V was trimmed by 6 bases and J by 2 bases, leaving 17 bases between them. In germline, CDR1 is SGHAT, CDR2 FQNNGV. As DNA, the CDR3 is TGTGCCAGCAGTTCTAGGGGTCCCCCCACCTACGAGCAGTACTTC. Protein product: CASSSRGPPTYEQYF.

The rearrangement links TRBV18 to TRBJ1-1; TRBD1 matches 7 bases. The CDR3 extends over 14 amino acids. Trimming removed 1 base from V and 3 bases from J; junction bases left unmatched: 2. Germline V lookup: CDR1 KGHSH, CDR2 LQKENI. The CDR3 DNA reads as TGTGCCAGCTCACCACGGGACAGCGACACTGAAGCTTTCTTT. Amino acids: CASSPRDSDTEAFF. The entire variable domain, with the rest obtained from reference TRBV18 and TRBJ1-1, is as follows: NAGVMQNPRHLVRRRGQEARLRCSPMKGHSHVYWYRQLPEEGLKFMVYLQKENIIDESGMPKERFSAEFPKEGPSILRIQQVVRGDSAAYFCASSPRDSDTEAFFGQGTRLTVV.

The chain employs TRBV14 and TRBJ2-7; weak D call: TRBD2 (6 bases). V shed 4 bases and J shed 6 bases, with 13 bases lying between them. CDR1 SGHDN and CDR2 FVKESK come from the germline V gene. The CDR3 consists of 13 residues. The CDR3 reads CASSPQGGPEQYF. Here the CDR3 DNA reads TGTGCCAGCAGCCCCCAGGGAGGACCCGAGCAGTACTTC.

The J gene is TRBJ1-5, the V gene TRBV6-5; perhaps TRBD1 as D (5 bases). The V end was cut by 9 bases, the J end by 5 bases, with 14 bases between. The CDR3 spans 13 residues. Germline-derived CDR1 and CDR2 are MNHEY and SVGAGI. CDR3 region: CASSPREDQPQHF. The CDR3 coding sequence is TGTGCCAGTTCTCCCAGGGAAGATCAGCCCCAGCATTTT.

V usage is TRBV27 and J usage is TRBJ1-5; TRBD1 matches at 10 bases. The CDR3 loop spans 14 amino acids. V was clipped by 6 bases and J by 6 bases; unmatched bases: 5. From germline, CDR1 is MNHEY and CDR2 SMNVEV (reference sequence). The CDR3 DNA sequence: TGTGCCAGCAGCCGGGACAGGGGAATTCAGCCCCAGCATTTT. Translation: CASSRDRGIQPQHF.

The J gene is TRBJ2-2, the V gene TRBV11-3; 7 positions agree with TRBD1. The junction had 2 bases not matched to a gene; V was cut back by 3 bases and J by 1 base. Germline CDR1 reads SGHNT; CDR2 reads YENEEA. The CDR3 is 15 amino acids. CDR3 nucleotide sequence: TGTGCCAGCAGCTTGGGGGACAGGAACACCGGGGAGCTGTTTTTT. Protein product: CASSLGDRNTGELFF.